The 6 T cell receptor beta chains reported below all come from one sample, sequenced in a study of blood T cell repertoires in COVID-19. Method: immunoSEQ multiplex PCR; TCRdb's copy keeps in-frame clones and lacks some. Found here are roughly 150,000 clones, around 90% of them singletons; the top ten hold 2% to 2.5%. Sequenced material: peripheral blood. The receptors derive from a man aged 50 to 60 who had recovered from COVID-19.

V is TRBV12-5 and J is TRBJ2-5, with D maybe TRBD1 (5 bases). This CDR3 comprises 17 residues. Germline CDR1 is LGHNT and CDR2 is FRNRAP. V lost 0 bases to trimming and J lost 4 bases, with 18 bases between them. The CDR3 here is CASGLVLGIKGRETQYF. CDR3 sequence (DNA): TGTGCTAGTGGTTTGGTACTGGGGATTAAGGGGCGAGAGACCCAGTACTTC.

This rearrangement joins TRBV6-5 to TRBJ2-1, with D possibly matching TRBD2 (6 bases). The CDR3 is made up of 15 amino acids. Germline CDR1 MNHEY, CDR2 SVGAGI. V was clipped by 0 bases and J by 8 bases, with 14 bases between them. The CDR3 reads CASSYSTPGVYEQFF. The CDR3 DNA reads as TGTGCCAGCAGTTACTCGACCCCGGGGGTCTATGAGCAGTTCTTC.

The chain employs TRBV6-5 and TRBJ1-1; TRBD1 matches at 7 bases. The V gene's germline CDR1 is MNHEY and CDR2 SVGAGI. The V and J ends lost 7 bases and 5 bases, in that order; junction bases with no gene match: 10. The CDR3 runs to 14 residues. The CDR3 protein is CASTRPTGETEAFF. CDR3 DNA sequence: TGTGCCAGCACTCGACCCACAGGGGAGACTGAAGCTTTCTTT.

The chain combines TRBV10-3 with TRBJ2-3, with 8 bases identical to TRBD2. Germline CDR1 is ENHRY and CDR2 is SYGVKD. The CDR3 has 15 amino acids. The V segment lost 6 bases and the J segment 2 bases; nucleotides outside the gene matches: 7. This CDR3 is CAIRSGGPTTDTQYF. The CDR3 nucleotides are TGTGCCATCAGGAGCGGGGGTCCTACCACAGATACGCAGTATTTT.

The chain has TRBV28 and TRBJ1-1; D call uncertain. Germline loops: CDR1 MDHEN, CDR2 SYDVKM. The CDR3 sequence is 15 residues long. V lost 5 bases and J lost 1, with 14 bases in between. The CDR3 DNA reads TGTGCCAGCAGTAAAAGACACGGCCAGAACACTGAAGCTTTCTTT. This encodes CASSKRHGQNTEAFF.

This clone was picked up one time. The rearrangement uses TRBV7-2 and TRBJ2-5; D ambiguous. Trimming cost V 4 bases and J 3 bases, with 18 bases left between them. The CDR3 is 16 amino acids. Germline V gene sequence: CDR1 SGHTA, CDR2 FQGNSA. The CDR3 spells CASSSLSTRGKETQYF. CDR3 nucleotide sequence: TGTGCCAGCAGCTCTCTCTCTACTCGCGGAAAAGAGACCCAGTACTTC. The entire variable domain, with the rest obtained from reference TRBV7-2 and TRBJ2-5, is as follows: GAGVSQSPSNKVTEKGKDVELRCDPISGHTALYWYRQSLGQGLEFLIYFQGNSAPDKSGLPSDRFSAERTGGSVSTLTIQRTQQEDSAVYLCASSSLSTRGKETQYFGPGTRLLVL.